Listed below are T cell receptor beta chains from one sample, sequenced in a study of metastatic and nonmetastatic thyroid tumors. TCRdb re-called the PCR reads through MiXCR. The sample records about 25,000 clones, roughly an eighth being singletons. The sample was blood. All receptors derive from a female donor with papillary thyroid cancer or a benign thyroid nodule (not recorded which). Some clones in this sample may be carry-over from other donors' samples. Each CDR3 is given with its conserved first and last residue. Fields, in order: V gene, D gene, clone size, J gene, CDR3 DNA, CDR3 protein. D genes are given only for firm matches. The size field is filled for only some rows; it gives once, few, many or a size class.

>TRBV7-8|.|.|TRBJ2-7
TGTGCCAGCAGCTTAGAGGTTCGGTACGAGCAGTACTTC
CASSLEVRYEQYF
>TRBV2|TRBD1|many|TRBJ2-3
TGTGCCAGCAGCGCCTACAGGGGAAGCACAGATACGCAGTATTTT
CASSAYRGSTDTQYF
>TRBV5-5|TRBD2|many|TRBJ2-2
TGTGCCAGCACCCCGGCGGGGGTGAACACCGGGGAGCTGTTTTTT
CASTPAGVNTGELFF
>TRBV4-3|.|many|TRBJ2-3
TGCGCCAGCAGCCCGGGAGCCGCGGGGAGCACAGATACGCAGTATTTT
CASSPGAAGSTDTQYF
>TRBV20-1|.|many|TRBJ2-5
TGCAGTGCCCGAACGCCCCGCGGCCAAGAGACCCAGTACTTC
CSARTPRGQETQYF
>TRBV6-1|.|few|TRBJ2-1
TGTGCCAGCAGTTCTGGACAGATGTACAATGAGCAGTTCTTC
CASSSGQMYNEQFF
>TRBV5-1|.|.|TRBJ2-3
TGCGCCAGCAGCTTGGGACAGGCCACAGATACGCAGTATTTT
CASSLGQATDTQYF
>TRBV6-5|TRBD2|many|TRBJ2-5
TGTGCCAGCAGTTACTCCTACCCGATGGGGGAGGGAGAGACCCAGTACTTC
CASSYSYPMGEGETQYF
>TRBV2|.|many|TRBJ2-6
TGTGCCACCCGTGAAAGCTCTGGGGCCAACGTCCTGACTTTC
CATRESSGANVLTF
>TRBV19|.|many|TRBJ1-5
TGTGCCAGTAGCATGCGGGGCAATCAGCCCCAGCATTTT
CASSMRGNQPQHF
>TRBV29-1|.|many|TRBJ2-5
TGCAGCGCCCAGACAGCATTCCAAGAGACCCAGTACTTC
CSAQTAFQETQYF
>TRBV12-3/TRBV12-4|TRBD2|.|TRBJ2-1
TGTGCCAGCAGTAGGGCCCGGGGTAGCGGGAGGCGTAATGAGCAGTTCTTC
CASSRARGSGRRNEQFF
>TRBV11-1|.|many|TRBJ1-3
TGTGCCAGCAGCCTGCTCGGCCCCCCTGAGGGAAACACCATATATTTT
CASSLLGPPEGNTIYF
>TRBV4-3|.|.|TRBJ1-5
TGCGCCAGCAGCCAAGATAGGGGCTCTAGCAATCAGCCCCAGCATTTT
CASSQDRGSSNQPQHF
>TRBV7-2|.|many|TRBJ1-1
TGTGCCAGCAGCACCCATTGGGGACCCGAAGCTTTCTTT
CASSTHWGPEAFF
>TRBV6-1|TRBD2|many|TRBJ2-3
TGTGCCAGCAGTCTAGCGGGGGGAAGACCAGATACGCAGTATTTT
CASSLAGGRPDTQYF
>TRBV5-1|.|many|TRBJ2-2
TGCGCCAGCAGCTTGGTCGCCAGCACCGGGGAGCTGTTTTTT
CASSLVASTGELFF
>TRBV20-1|TRBD2|.|TRBJ2-7
TGCAGTGCTATACCGACTAGCGGGACAGACGAGCAGTACTTC
CSAIPTSGTDEQYF
>TRBV11-1|TRBD2|many|TRBJ2-3
TGTGCCAGCAGCCCCGGACTAGCGGGGATTAGCACAGATACGCAGTATTTT
CASSPGLAGISTDTQYF
>TRBV25-1|.|.|TRBJ2-2
TGTGCCAGCAGTGAGCCCTTCAACACCGGGGAGCTGTTTTTT
CASSEPFNTGELFF
>TRBV19|.|many|TRBJ2-1
TGTGCCAGTAGTAGGGGCTCCTACAATGAGCAGTTCTTC
CASSRGSYNEQFF
>TRBV6-1|TRBD1|many|TRBJ1-5
TGTGCCAGCAGTGTTGGGACAGCCTCTGGGCAGCCCCAGCATTTT
CASSVGTASGQPQHF
>TRBV7-3|.|many|TRBJ1-6
TGTGCCAGCAGCTTATCGGGGGGGGATTACTCACCCCTCCACTTT
CASSLSGGDYSPLHF
>TRBV10-1|TRBD1|many|TRBJ1-2
TGCGCCAGCAGTGAGCAACAGGGGAGAGGCTACACCTTC
CASSEQQGRGYTF
>TRBV18|TRBD2|many|TRBJ2-1
TGTGCCAGCTCACCCCTTCACTTTAGCGGGGATGACAGTGAGCAGTTCTTC
CASSPLHFSGDDSEQFF
>TRBV12-3/TRBV12-4|TRBD2|medium-sized|TRBJ2-1
TGTGCCAGCAGTTTCGAGGCGGGAGCTAGCAACAATGAGCAGTTCTTC
CASSFEAGASNNEQFF
>TRBV9|TRBD2|many|TRBJ2-2
TGTGCCAGCAGCGTAGATGCGACTAGCGGGAGGGCCATATTCACCGGGGAGCTGTTTTTT
CASSVDATSGRAIFTGELFF
>TRBV28|.|many|TRBJ2-1
TGTGCCAGCAGTCCCCCAGTAGCGGAGACTAACAATGAGCAGTTCTTC
CASSPPVAETNNEQFF
>TRBV20-1|.|many|TRBJ2-1
TGCAGTGCTAGTACACTAGAAGGCCCTTACAATGAGCAGTTCTTC
CSASTLEGPYNEQFF
>TRBV7-9|.|many|TRBJ1-3
TGTGCCAGCAGCTTAGATGGGGGAAATGGAAACACCATATATTTT
CASSLDGGNGNTIYF
>TRBV27|.|.|TRBJ2-2
TGTGCCAGCAGTACCGGGATCCCTTACACCGGGGAGCTATTTTTT
CASSTGIPYTGELFF
>TRBV20-1|.|many|TRBJ1-5
TGCAGTGCTATTGGGGGTGGCGCGACCCAGCATTTT
CSAIGGGATQHF
>TRBV7-8|.|many|TRBJ2-5
TGTGCCAGCAGCCCGACACCGAGCCAAGAGACCCAGTACTTC
CASSPTPSQETQYF
>TRBV20-1|TRBD2|many|TRBJ2-1
TGCAGTGCTAGAGTTCCCGATCGGCGGGAGGTCCGTCATGAGCAGTTCTTC
CSARVPDRREVRHEQFF
>TRBV18|.|many|TRBJ1-4
TGTGCCAGCTCACCACTGGCAGGGGTGACTAATGAAAAACTGTTTTTT
CASSPLAGVTNEKLFF
>TRBV27|TRBD1|many|TRBJ1-2
TGTGCCAGCAGTCCGGGACAGGGGCAAACCGCTAACTATGGCTACACCTTC
CASSPGQGQTANYGYTF
>TRBV6-4|.|many|TRBJ1-1
TGTGCCAGCAGCCGGACAGCGGCCGACACTGAAGCTTTCTTT
CASSRTAADTEAFF
>TRBV6-1|.|many|TRBJ2-7
TGTGCCAGCAGTGAAATTGGGGCTTCCTACGAGCAGTACTTC
CASSEIGASYEQYF
>TRBV6-1|.|many|TRBJ2-6
TGTGCCAGCACGGAGGCAGCGGTCGGGGCCAACGTCCTGACTTTC
CASTEAAVGANVLTF
>TRBV5-1|TRBD2|many|TRBJ2-7
TGCGCCAGCAGCGAGGGACTAGCGGGAGGCGAGCAGTACTTC
CASSEGLAGGEQYF
>TRBV24-1|TRBD2|many|TRBJ2-3
TGTGCCACCAGTGATCGGACTAGCGCTTACACAGATACGCAGTATTTT
CATSDRTSAYTDTQYF
>TRBV11-1|.|many|TRBJ1-1
TGTGCCAGCAGCCCCGGACCCGGGGGTTACACTGAAGCTTTCTTT
CASSPGPGGYTEAFF
>TRBV5-1|.|.|TRBJ2-7
TGCGCCAGCAGCTTGGAGGGAACGATGGTCTACGAGCAGTACTTC
CASSLEGTMVYEQYF
>TRBV28|TRBD1|.|TRBJ1-2
TGTGCCAGCTGCCAAGTAGACAGGGGATCCCTGGTCTACACCTTC
CASCQVDRGSLVYTF
>TRBV4-1|.|many|TRBJ1-1
TGCGCCAGCAGCTCGACAGTGCAGAACACTGAAGCTTTCTTT
CASSSTVQNTEAFF
>TRBV20-1|.|many|TRBJ1-2
TGCAGTGCAGGGGGGAACTATGGCTACACCTTC
CSAGGNYGYTF
>TRBV2|.|many|TRBJ2-1
TGTGCCAGCAGTGTGTTGCCGAGGGGTGAGCAGTTCTTC
CASSVLPRGEQFF
>TRBV20-1|TRBD2|many|TRBJ2-2
TGCAGTGCTAGTGCTAGCGGGCCCAACACCGGGGAGCTGTTTTTT
CSASASGPNTGELFF
>TRBV7-9|TRBD2|many|TRBJ2-7
TGTGCCAGCAGCTTGTGGGGAGGTGGGAGGGCCTACTCCTACGAGCAGTACTTC
CASSLWGGGRAYSYEQYF
>TRBV6-1|TRBD2|.|TRBJ2-5
TGTGCAAGCAGGGAAGCGGGAGAGTACCAAGAGACCCAGTACTTC
CASREAGEYQETQYF
>TRBV11-3|.|medium-sized|TRBJ2-7
TGTGCCAGCAGCCATGGGGGGACGGGCTACGAGCAGTACTTC
CASSHGGTGYEQYF
>TRBV5-1|TRBD1|many|TRBJ1-2
TGCGCCAGCAGCTTACGGGACAGGGGGCATGGCTACACCTTC
CASSLRDRGHGYTF
>TRBV30|TRBD1|many|TRBJ2-5
TGTGCCTGGAGCACAGGGGGCGCAGAGACCCAGTACTTC
CAWSTGGAETQYF
>TRBV6-1|.|many|TRBJ1-1
TGTGCCAGCAGTTCCAGGGTTGGGAGCACTGAAGCTTTCTTT
CASSSRVGSTEAFF
>TRBV5-1|.|many|TRBJ2-5
TGCGCCAGCAGTTCCGTCGGTGGGGGAGATGAGACCCAGTACTTC
CASSSVGGGDETQYF
>TRBV5-1|.|.|TRBJ2-7
TGCGCCAGCAGCTTGGGGCTGGGGGACTCCTACGAGCAGTACTTC
CASSLGLGDSYEQYF
>TRBV28|.|.|TRBJ2-1
TGTGCCAGCAGCCCTGACTGGGGAGGTAAGCAGTTCTTC
CASSPDWGGKQFF
>TRBV20-1|TRBD2|many|TRBJ2-2
TGCAGTGCTAGACTAGCGGGAGGGAACACCGGGGAGCTGTTTTTT
CSARLAGGNTGELFF